These T cell receptor beta chains were read from a single sample in a study of T cell responses to AZD1222 COVID-19 vaccine. The method was immunoSEQ multiplex PCR; TCRdb's version includes in-frame clones alone and lacks a portion of them. This sample yields about 110,000 clones, of which roughly 90% are seen a single time; more than 10% belongs to the top ten. The source material was peripheral blood, sampled on day 0 of MenACWY control vaccination. The origin of the receptors is an adult in good health. Both conserved end residues are trimmed from each CDR3.

J gene | V gene | CDR3 protein
TRBJ2-7 | TRBV28 | ASSPALFYEQY
TRBJ1-2 | TRBV4-2 | ASSPLLAGFYGYT
TRBJ1-4 | TRBV4-1 | ASGRYRGSNEKLF
TRBJ1-4 | TRBV5-1 | ASSTGTGDEKLF
TRBJ2-1 | TRBV2 | ASVAGGPFEQF
TRBJ2-7 | TRBV28 | ASSSSGHSSYEQY
TRBJ1-5 | TRBV28 | ATHRAGQPQH
TRBJ1-6 | TRBV18 | ASSPDNSPLH
TRBJ1-4 | TRBV15 | ATSRAVRGRGEKLF
TRBJ1-3 | TRBV7-2 | ASSLALGSSGNTIY
TRBJ1-2 | TRBV19 | ASKGTGYYGYT
TRBJ2-1 | TRBV30 | AGLAGGPDEQF
TRBJ1-1 | TRBV30 | AWRSSGVEAF
TRBJ1-1 | TRBV4-1 | ASSRVPGQTNTEAF
TRBJ1-5 | TRBV6-2/TRBV6-3 | ASSYVDLTLGSNQPQH
TRBJ2-7 | TRBV10-1 | ASSESPGLATSYEQY